This T cell receptor (beta chain) was observed in a study of CD8 T cells in ankylosing spondylitis. Study results and caveats: Disease-linked clones displayed a CD8+ phenotype and appeared relatively rarely in peripheral blood.

The CDR3 is 15 amino acids. Germline lookup yields CDR1 SNHLY and CDR2 FYNNEI. V lost 2 bases and J lost 3; bases outside the gene matches: 5. Molecular-barcoded quantitative 5'-RACE produced these TCR beta libraries. TCRdb used MiXCR to reprocess the 5' RACE reads, holding one entry per CDR3 protein. Of approximately 350,000 distinct CDR3 sequences in the sample, roughly 22% were seen once. This clonotype was detected only a few times. Its target is not known. The specimen was blood, either unsorted or a sorted T cell fraction (not recorded which). The chain is built from TRBV2 and TRBJ2-7; 9 bases line up with TRBD1. This TCR came from a male donor with ankylosing spondylitis or in good health (not recorded which). This CDR3 is CASSEPTGGYYEQYF. The DNA for the CDR3 is TGTGCCAGCAGTGAACCCACAGGGGGCTACTACGAGCAGTACTTC.